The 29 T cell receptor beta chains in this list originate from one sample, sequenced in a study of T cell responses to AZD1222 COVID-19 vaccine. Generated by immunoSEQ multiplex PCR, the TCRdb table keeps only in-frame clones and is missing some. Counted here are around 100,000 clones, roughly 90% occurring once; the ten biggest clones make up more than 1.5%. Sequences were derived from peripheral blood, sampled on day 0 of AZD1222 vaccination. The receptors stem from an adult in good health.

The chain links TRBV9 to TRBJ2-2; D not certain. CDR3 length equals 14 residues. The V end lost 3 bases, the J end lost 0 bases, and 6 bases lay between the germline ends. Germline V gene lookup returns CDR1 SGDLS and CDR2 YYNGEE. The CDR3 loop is CASSATPNTGELFF. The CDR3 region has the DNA TGTGCCAGCAGCGCCACTCCGAACACCGGGGAGCTGTTTTTT.

The DNA for the CDR3 is TGTGCCAGCAGCTCATGGGACAAGAACACCGGGGAGCTGTTTTTT. Its translation: CASSSWDKNTGELFF. V usage is TRBV5-4 and J usage is TRBJ2-2; perhaps TRBD1 as D (6 bases). V was cut by 3 bases and J by 1 base, with 10 bases left in between. Germline loops: CDR1 SGHNT, CDR2 YYREEE (reference sequence). The length of the CDR3 is 15 residues.

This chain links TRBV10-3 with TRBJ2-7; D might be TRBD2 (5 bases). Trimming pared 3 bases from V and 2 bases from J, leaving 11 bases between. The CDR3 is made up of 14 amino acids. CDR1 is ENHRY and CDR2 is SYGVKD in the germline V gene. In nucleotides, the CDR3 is TGTGCCATCAGTGACGCGGGCCTGACCTACGAGCAGTACTTC. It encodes CAISDAGLTYEQYF.

Here the CDR3 DNA reads TGTGCCTGGAGGGACCGGGGGGGGCGCATTTCCTACAATGAGCAGTTCTTC. As protein: CAWRDRGGRISYNEQFF. The V and J genes are TRBV30 and TRBJ2-1; 8 nucleotides align to TRBD2. The CDR3 is 17 residues long. Trimming at V came to 3 bases and at J to 1 base, leaving 11 bases not matched to a gene. Germline CDR1 and CDR2: GTSNPN and SVGIG (reference sequence).

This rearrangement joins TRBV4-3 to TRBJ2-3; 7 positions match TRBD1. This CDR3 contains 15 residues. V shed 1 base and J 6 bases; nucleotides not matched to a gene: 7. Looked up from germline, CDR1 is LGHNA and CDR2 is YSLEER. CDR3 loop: CASSQATGLLDTQYF. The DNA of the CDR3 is TGCGCCAGCAGCCAAGCGACAGGGCTCCTGGATACGCAGTATTTT.

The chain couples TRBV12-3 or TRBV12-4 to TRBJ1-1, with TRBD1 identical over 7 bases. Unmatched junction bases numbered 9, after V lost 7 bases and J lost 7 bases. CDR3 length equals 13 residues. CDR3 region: CASTEGAPGEAFF. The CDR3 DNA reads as TGTGCCAGCACCGAGGGGGCCCCCGGTGAAGCTTTCTTT.

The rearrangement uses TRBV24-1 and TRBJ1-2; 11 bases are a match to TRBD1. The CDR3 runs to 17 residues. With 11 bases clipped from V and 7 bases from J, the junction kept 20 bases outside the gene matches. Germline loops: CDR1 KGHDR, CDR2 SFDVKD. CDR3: CAIAHSPGQGGRGGYTF. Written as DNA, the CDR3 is TGTGCCATCGCGCATTCTCCGGGACAGGGGGGCCGAGGTGGCTACACCTTC.

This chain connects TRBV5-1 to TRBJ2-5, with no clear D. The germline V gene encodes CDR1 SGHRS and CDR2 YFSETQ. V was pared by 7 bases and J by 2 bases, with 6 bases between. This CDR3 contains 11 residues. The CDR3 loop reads CASSRQETQYF. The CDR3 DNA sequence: TGCGCCAGCTCGAGGCAAGAGACCCAGTACTTC.

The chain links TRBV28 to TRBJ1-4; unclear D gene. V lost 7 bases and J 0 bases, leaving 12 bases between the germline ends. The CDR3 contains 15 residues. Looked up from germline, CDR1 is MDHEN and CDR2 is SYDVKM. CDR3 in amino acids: CASTPGEATNEKLFF. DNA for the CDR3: TGTGCCAGCACCCCCGGAGAAGCAACTAATGAAAAACTGTTTTTT.

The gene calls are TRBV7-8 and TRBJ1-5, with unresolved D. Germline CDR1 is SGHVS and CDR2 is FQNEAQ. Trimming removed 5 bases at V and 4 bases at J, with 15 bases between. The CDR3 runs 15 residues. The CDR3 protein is CASSHQAGLNQPQHF. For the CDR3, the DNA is TGTGCCAGCAGCCACCAGGCGGGTCTAAATCAGCCCCAGCATTTT.

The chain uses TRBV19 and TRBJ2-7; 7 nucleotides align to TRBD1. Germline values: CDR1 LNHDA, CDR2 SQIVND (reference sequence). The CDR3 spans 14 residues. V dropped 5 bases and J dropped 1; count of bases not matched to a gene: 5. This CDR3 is CASSFPGGSYEQYF. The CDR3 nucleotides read TGTGCCAGTAGTTTCCCAGGGGGATCCTACGAGCAGTACTTC.

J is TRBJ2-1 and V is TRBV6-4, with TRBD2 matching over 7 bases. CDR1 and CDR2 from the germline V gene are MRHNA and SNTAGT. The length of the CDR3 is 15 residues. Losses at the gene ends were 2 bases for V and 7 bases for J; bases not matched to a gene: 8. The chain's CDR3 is CASSDGAGTGNEQFF. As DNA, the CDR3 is TGTGCCAGCAGTGACGGAGCGGGGACCGGGAATGAGCAGTTCTTC.

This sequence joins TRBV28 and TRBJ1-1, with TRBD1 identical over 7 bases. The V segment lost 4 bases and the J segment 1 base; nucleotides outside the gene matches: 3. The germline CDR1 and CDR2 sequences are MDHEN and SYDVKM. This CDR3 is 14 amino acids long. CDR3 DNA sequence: TGTGCCAGCAGTTCAACAGGGGCGAACACTGAAGCTTTCTTT. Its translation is CASSSTGANTEAFF.

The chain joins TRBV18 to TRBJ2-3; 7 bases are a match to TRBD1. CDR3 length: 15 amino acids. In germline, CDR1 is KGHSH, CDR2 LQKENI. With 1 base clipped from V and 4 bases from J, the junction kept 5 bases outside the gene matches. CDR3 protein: CASSPRQGVADTQYF. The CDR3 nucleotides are TGTGCCAGCTCACCACGACAGGGTGTTGCAGATACGCAGTATTTT.

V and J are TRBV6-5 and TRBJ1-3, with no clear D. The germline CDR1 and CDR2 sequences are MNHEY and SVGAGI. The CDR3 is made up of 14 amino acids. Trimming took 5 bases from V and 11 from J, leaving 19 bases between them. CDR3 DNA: TGTGCCAGCAGTCCACCCCTGCCGAGGGTTGCCATATATTTT. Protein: CASSPPLPRVAIYF.

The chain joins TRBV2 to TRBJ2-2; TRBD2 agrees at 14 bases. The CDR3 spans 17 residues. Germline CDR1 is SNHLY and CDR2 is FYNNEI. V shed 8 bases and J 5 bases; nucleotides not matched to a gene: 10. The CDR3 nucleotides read TGTGCCAGCGGACGACTAGCGGGAGGGCCAGGGACCGGGGAGCTGTTTTTT. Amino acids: CASGRLAGGPGTGELFF.

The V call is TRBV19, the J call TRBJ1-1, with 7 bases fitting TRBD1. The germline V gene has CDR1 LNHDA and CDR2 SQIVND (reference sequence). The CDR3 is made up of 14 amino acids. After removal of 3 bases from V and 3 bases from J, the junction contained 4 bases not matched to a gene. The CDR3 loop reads CASSMRQGYTEAFF. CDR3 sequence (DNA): TGTGCCAGTAGTATGAGACAGGGTTACACTGAAGCTTTCTTT.

DNA of the CDR3: TGTGCCACCAGTGATTTTACCGGGACAGGAGGAGTTGCCGGGGAGCTGTTTTTT. Translating it yields CATSDFTGTGGVAGELFF. The chain has TRBV24-1 and TRBJ2-2; 8 bases are shared with TRBD1. V gave up 1 base and J gave up 6 bases; unmatched junction bases: 12. The CDR3 spans 18 residues. From germline, CDR1 is KGHDR and CDR2 SFDVKD.

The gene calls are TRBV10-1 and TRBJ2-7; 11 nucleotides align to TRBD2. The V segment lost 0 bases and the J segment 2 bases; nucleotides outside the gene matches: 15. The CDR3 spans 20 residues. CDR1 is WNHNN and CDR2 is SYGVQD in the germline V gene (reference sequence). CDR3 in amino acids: CASSESKRQLLAGDPYEQYF. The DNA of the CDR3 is TGCGCCAGCAGTGAGTCGAAAAGGCAGTTACTAGCGGGAGATCCCTACGAGCAGTACTTC.

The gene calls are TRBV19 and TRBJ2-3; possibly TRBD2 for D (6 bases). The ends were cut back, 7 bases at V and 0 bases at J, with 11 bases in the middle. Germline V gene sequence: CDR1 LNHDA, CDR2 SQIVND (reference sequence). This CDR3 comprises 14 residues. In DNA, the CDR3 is TGTGCCAGTACAGCGGGTTCCAGCACAGATACGCAGTATTTT. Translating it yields CASTAGSSTDTQYF.

The CDR3 is CASSPAGQDYNEQFF. CDR3 nucleotide sequence: TGCGCCAGCAGCCCTGCGGGACAGGACTACAATGAGCAGTTCTTC. This chain uses TRBV5-1 with TRBJ2-1, with TRBD1 matching over 8 bases. The CDR3 covers 15 residues. The V and J ends lost 4 bases and 3 bases, in that order; junction bases with no gene match: 6. CDR1 SGHRS and CDR2 YFSETQ come from the germline V gene.

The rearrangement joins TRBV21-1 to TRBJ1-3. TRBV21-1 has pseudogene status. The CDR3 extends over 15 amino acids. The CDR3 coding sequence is TGTGCCAGCAGCAAACCCGGAATCGACGGAAACACCATATATTTT. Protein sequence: CASSKPGIDGNTIYF.

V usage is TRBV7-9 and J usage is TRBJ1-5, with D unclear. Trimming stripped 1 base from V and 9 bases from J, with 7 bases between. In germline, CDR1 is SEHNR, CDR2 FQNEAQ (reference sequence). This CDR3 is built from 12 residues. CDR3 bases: TGTGCCAGCAGCTTAGATTGGAGGCCCCAGCATTTT. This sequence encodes CASSLDWRPQHF.

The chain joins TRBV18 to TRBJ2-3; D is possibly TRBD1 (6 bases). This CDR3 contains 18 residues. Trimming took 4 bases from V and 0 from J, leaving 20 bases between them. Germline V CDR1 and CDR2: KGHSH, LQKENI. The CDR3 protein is CASSLKQGARLSTDTQYF. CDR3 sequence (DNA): TGTGCCAGCTCACTGAAACAGGGCGCTCGGCTTAGCACAGATACGCAGTATTTT.

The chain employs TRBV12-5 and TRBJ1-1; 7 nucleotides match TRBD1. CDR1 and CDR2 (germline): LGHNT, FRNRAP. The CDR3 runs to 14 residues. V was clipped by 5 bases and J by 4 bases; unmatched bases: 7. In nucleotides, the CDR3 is TGTGCTAGTGGTCCCGGACAGGCGGCCACTGAAGCTTTCTTT. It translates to CASGPGQAATEAFF.

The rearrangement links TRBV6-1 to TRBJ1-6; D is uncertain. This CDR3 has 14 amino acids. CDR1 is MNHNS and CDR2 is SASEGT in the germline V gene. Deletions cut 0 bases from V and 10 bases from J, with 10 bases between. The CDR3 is CASSEAPVGSPLHF. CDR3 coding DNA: TGTGCCAGCAGTGAAGCCCCGGTTGGGTCACCCCTCCACTTT.

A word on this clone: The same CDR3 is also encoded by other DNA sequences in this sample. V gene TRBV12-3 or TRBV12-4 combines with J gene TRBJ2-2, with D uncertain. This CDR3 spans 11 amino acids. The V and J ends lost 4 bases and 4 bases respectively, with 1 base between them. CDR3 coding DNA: TGTGCCAGCAGTTCCACCGGGGAGCTGTTTTTT. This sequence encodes CASSSTGELFF.

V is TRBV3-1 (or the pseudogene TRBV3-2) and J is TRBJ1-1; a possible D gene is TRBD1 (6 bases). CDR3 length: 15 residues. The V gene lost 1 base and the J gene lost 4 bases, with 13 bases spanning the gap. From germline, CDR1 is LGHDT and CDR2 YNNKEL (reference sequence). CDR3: CASSQGGRYGTEAFF. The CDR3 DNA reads TGTGCCAGCAGCCAAGGGGGGCGGTATGGCACTGAAGCTTTCTTT.

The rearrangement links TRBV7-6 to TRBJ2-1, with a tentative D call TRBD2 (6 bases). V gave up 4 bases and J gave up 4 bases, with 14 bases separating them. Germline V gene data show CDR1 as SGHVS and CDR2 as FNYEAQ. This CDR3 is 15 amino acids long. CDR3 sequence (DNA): TGTGCCAGCAGCTCAGGGTGGGGAGGATACAATGAGCAGTTCTTC. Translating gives CASSSGWGGYNEQFF.